This TCR beta chain was captured in a study of early T cells in non-severe SARS-CoV-2 infection. For the study at large: Sequencing targeted bulk RNA from unsorted whole blood, leaving chains unpaired.

Findings of the study overall: In VDJdb matching, anti-spike CD8 responses were favored while private and CD4 specificities went missing.

CDR3 length: 15 residues. V dropped 0 bases and J dropped 7 bases, with 10 bases sitting between them. The germline V gene has CDR1 MGHRA and CDR2 YSYEKL. Each cDNA molecule carried a unique molecular identifier. TCRdb used MiXCR to reprocess the 5' RACE reads, holding one entry per CDR3 protein. The table records fewer than 100,000 distinct CDR3 sequences, less than 15% of them present only once. A remark on this clonotype: Its target is unknown.

Sequencing was carried out using whole blood. The genes are TRBV4-1 and TRBJ1-6; D gene uncertain. The TCR originated in an adult who was a healthcare worker with PCR-confirmed SARS-CoV-2 infection or an uninfected control (not recorded which). CDR3 DNA sequence: TGCGCCAGCAGCCAAGAACCCAGGACGAATTCACCCCTCCACTTT. This gives the protein CASSQEPRTNSPLHF.